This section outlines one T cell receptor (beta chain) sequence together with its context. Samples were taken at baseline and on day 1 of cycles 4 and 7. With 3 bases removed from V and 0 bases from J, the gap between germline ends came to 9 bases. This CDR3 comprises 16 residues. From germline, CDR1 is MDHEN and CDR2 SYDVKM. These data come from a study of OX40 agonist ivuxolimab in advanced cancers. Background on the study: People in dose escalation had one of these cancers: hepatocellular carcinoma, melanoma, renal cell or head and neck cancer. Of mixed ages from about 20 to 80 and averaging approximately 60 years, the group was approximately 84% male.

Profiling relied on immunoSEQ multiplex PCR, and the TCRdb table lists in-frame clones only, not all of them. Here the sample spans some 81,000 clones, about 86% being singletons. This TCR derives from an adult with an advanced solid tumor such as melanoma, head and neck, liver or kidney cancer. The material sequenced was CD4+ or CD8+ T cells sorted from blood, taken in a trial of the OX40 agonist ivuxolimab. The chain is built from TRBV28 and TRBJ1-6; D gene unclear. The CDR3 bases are TGTGCCAGCAGTTTCTGGCAGACCTCCTATAATTCACCCCTCCACTTT. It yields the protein CASSFWQTSYNSPLHF.